The clone carrying this T cell receptor (beta chain) was seen just once. The target antigen is unknown. The sample originates from a study of T cells after yellow fever vaccination. Across the study: Preparation of the low-cell-number fractions used SMART-Seq v4 Ultra Low Input.

Conversion of TCR transcripts into cDNA relied on 5'RACE template switching, which added a universal primer site and UMIs. TCRdb reprocessed the 5' RACE reads with MiXCR, giving one entry per CDR3 protein. Among roughly 500,000 distinct CDR3 sequences listed, roughly a fifth were seen once. Per the germline V gene, CDR1 is MNHEY and CDR2 is SMNVEV (reference sequence). The ends were cut back, 6 bases at V and 6 bases at J, with 18 bases in the middle. This CDR3 is built from 15 residues. Study-level results: The study found a weaker secondary response that peaked faster, day 5 versus 15.

This sequence was found in a man younger than 45 who received the YFV17D yellow fever vaccine. J is TRBJ2-4 and V is TRBV27; D is uncertain. Sequences were derived from PBMCs, sampled 15 days after the yellow fever booster vaccination. Written as DNA, the CDR3 is TGTGCCAGCAGATGGAATGGGCTAGATGGAAACATTCAGTACTTC. The encoded protein is CASRWNGLDGNIQYF.